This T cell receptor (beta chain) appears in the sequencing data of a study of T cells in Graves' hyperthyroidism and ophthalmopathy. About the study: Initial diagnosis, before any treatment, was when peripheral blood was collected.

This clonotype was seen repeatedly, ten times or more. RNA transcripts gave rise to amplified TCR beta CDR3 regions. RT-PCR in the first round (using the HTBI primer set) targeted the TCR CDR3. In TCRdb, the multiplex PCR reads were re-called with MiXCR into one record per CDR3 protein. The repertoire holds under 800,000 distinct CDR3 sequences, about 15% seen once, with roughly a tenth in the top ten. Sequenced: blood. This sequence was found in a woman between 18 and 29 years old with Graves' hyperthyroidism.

For the CDR3, the DNA is TGCAGTGCCGAGACCCCGGACATGTTCTACGGCTACACCTTC. Its protein product is CSAETPDMFYGYTF. The chain joins TRBV20-1 to TRBJ1-2; TRBD1 might be the D (5 bases). Trimming left V 6 bases short and J 8 bases short, with 22 bases between. Germline CDR1 is DFQATT and CDR2 is SNEGSKA (reference sequence). The CDR3 loop spans 14 amino acids.